The 18 T cell receptor beta chains below come from one sample, sequenced in a study of blood T cell repertoires in COVID-19. Measured with immunoSEQ multiplex PCR; TCRdb has only the in-frame clones, and not every one. The data show hundreds of thousands of clones, around four fifths seen once. Material for sequencing was peripheral blood. These receptors came from a woman between 55 and 75 years old with active or convalescent COVID-19.

In its sample, this clone was seen a few times. This chain connects TRBV28 to TRBJ1-4; maybe TRBD1 (5 bases). Per the germline V gene, CDR1 is MDHEN and CDR2 is SYDVKM. The V gene lost 3 bases and the J gene lost 8 bases, with 13 bases spanning the gap. CDR3 length: 14 amino acids. This CDR3 reads CASSLVQAGEKLFF. The CDR3 region has the DNA TGTGCCAGCAGTTTGGTACAGGCGGGAGAAAAACTGTTTTTT.

The genes are TRBV28 and TRBJ1-4, with 7 positions matching TRBD1. This CDR3 has 13 residues. Germline CDR1 and CDR2: MDHEN and SYDVKM. V shed 10 bases and J 6 bases; nucleotides not matched to a gene: 8. CDR3 region: CATLTGAHEKLFF. Here the CDR3 DNA reads TGTGCCACCCTAACAGGGGCCCATGAAAAACTGTTTTTT.

V is TRBV6-2 or TRBV6-3 and J is TRBJ2-6, with TRBD1 matching over 8 bases. The germline CDR1 and CDR2 sequences are MNHEY and SVGEGT. This CDR3 is 15 amino acids long. J was trimmed by 13 bases and V by 2 bases; bases with no gene match: 10. The CDR3 spells CASSYPQGAVWVLTF. As DNA, the CDR3 is TGTGCCAGCAGTTACCCCCAGGGGGCGGTTTGGGTCCTGACTTTC.

V usage is TRBV7-2 and J usage is TRBJ1-6; no reliable D call. Germline assignment: CDR1 SGHTA and CDR2 FQGNSA. Trimming took 0 bases from V and 6 from J, leaving 12 bases between them. This CDR3 contains 16 residues. The CDR3 spells CASSLASNRANSPLHF. CDR3 nucleotides: TGTGCCAGCAGCTTAGCGTCTAACAGAGCTAATTCACCCCTCCACTTT. The whole variable domain, filled in from reference TRBV7-2 and TRBJ1-6, reads GAGVSQSPSNKVTEKGKDVELRCDPISGHTALYWYRQSLGQGLEFLIYFQGNSAPDKSGLPSDRFSAERTGGSVSTLTIQRTQQEDSAVYLCASSLASNRANSPLHFGNGTRLTVT.

This chain links TRBV5-1 with TRBJ1-1; D is perhaps TRBD1 (6 bases). The CDR3 contains 17 residues. CDR1 SGHRS and CDR2 YFSETQ come from the germline V gene. Trimming stripped 4 bases from V and 0 bases from J, with 19 bases between. CDR3 sequence reads: CASSPIGGAWVNTEAFF. CDR3 DNA sequence: TGCGCCAGCAGCCCTATAGGGGGGGCATGGGTGAACACTGAAGCTTTCTTT.

The genes are TRBV30 and TRBJ1-6; D call uncertain. The germline V gene encodes CDR1 GTSNPN and CDR2 SVGIG (reference sequence). V was clipped by 0 bases and J by 0 bases, with 12 bases between them. This CDR3 spans 17 amino acids. CDR3 sequence (DNA): TGTGCCTGGAGTGTACGGGCGGGGAGCTCCTATAATTCACCCCTCCACTTT. Translation: CAWSVRAGSSYNSPLHF.

The chain couples TRBV7-8 to TRBJ1-2; TRBD1 agrees at 7 bases. The CDR3 length is 13 residues. Germline V CDR1 and CDR2: SGHVS, FQNEAQ. V gave up 5 bases and J gave up 2 bases; unmatched junction bases: 2. The DNA of the CDR3 is TGTGCCAGCAGCCAGGGACAGAACTATGGCTACACCTTC. Protein sequence: CASSQGQNYGYTF.

This clone was counted once. The J gene is TRBJ1-5, the V gene TRBV28, with TRBD1 as a possible D gene (6 bases). This CDR3 region has 17 residues. Trimming left V 8 bases short and J 0 bases short, with 20 bases between. Looked up from germline, CDR1 is MDHEN and CDR2 is SYDVKM. In DNA form, the CDR3 reads TGTGCCAGCCCATGTGGGACAAGGTCTTATAGCAATCAGCCCCAGCATTTT. Encoded protein: CASPCGTRSYSNQPQHF. The entire variable domain, with the rest obtained from reference TRBV28 and TRBJ1-5, is as follows: DVKVTQSSRYLVKRTGEKVFLECVQDMDHENMFWYRQDPGLGLRLIYFSYDVKMKEKGDIPEGYSVSREKKERFSLILESASTNQTSMYLCASPCGTRSYSNQPQHFGDGTRLSIL.

V and J are TRBV5-6 and TRBJ1-3, with TRBD1 as a possible D gene (5 bases). The germline gives CDR1 SGHDT, CDR2 YYEEEE. The CDR3 spans 16 residues. Trimming left V 3 bases short and J 0 bases short, with 13 bases between. The CDR3 region is CASSWRDRYSGNTIYF. The CDR3 region has the DNA TGTGCCAGCAGCTGGAGGGACCGTTACTCTGGAAACACCATATATTTT.

In this sample, this clone turned up a few times. The V gene is TRBV7-6, the J gene TRBJ2-1; the D gene is possibly TRBD2 (5 bases). The V end was cut by 2 bases, the J end by 8 bases, with 16 bases between. This CDR3 is 15 amino acids long. Per germline, CDR1 SGHVS and CDR2 FNYEAQ. CDR3 sequence (DNA): TGTGCCAGCAGCTTACGCGGGTCCAAAGCGGATGAGCAGTTCTTC. It codes for CASSLRGSKADEQFF.

The chain has TRBV9 and TRBJ1-5, with D hard to call. Germline lookup yields CDR1 SGDLS and CDR2 YYNGEE. This CDR3 comprises 14 residues. With 2 bases removed from V and 3 bases from J, the gap between germline ends came to 9 bases. The CDR3 DNA is TGTGCCAGCAGCGTCGGGAAGACCAATCAGCCCCAGCATTTT. It translates to CASSVGKTNQPQHF.

This clone turned up a few times. The V call is TRBV6-2 or TRBV6-3, the J call TRBJ2-1, with a tentative D call TRBD2 (6 bases). From germline, CDR1 is MNHEY and CDR2 SVGEGT. The germline V and J ends were trimmed by 4 bases and 3 bases, with 13 bases remaining between them. The CDR3 totals 15 residues. CDR3 residues: CASSSRDSHYNEQFF. DNA of the CDR3: TGTGCCAGCAGTTCCCGGGACTCCCACTACAATGAGCAGTTCTTC.

This chain uses TRBV18 with TRBJ2-2; TRBD1 aligns across 7 bases. The germline CDR1 and CDR2 sequences are KGHSH and LQKENI. V lost 6 bases and J lost 6; bases outside the gene matches: 10. This CDR3 has 15 residues. CDR3 sequence reads: CASSPRDSYSGELFF. CDR3 nucleotide sequence: TGTGCCAGCTCTCCCAGGGACAGTTATTCCGGGGAGCTGTTTTTT. Drawing the rest from reference TRBV18 and TRBJ2-2, the complete variable domain is NAGVMQNPRHLVRRRGQEARLRCSPMKGHSHVYWYRQLPEEGLKFMVYLQKENIIDESGMPKERFSAEFPKEGPSILRIQQVVRGDSAAYFCASSPRDSYSGELFFGEGSRLTVL.

This chain connects TRBV11-2 to TRBJ2-1; 7 bases match TRBD1. This CDR3 is built from 14 residues. With 6 bases clipped from V and 8 bases from J, the junction kept 10 bases outside the gene matches. Germline CDR1 SGHAT, CDR2 FQNNGV. The CDR3 DNA reads TGTGCCAGCAGGCAACCGTTCAGGGGGTATGAGCAGTTCTTC. Its translation: CASRQPFRGYEQFF. The full variable domain, with the rest looked up from reference TRBV11-2 and TRBJ2-1, is EAGVAQSPRYKIIEKRQSVAFWCNPISGHATLYWYQQILGQGPKLLIQFQNNGVVDDSQLPKDRFSAERLKGVDSTLKIQPAKLEDSAVYLCASRQPFRGYEQFFGPGTRLTVL.

The chain uses TRBV5-1 and TRBJ2-7; 8 bases map to TRBD1. This CDR3 has 13 residues. Losses at the gene ends were 0 bases for V and 9 bases for J; bases not matched to a gene: 5. Germline values: CDR1 SGHRS, CDR2 YFSETQ. The CDR3 DNA reads as TGCGCCAGCAGCTTGGAGGACAGGGCAGCGCAGTACTTC. It is translated as CASSLEDRAAQYF.

V and J are TRBV18 and TRBJ2-5, with D tentatively TRBD2 (6 bases). This CDR3 is 15 amino acids long. Deletions cut 3 bases from V and 3 bases from J, with 14 bases between. CDR1 and CDR2 (germline): KGHSH, LQKENI. CDR3 sequence reads: CASSPLASAKETQYF. The DNA for the CDR3 is TGTGCCAGCTCACCTCTAGCTAGCGCAAAAGAGACCCAGTACTTC.

The rearrangement uses TRBV7-2 and TRBJ2-3; D may be TRBD2 (5 bases). The CDR3 totals 14 residues. Germline values: CDR1 SGHTA, CDR2 FQGNSA. The germline V and J ends were trimmed by 7 bases and 3 bases, with 14 bases remaining between them. The CDR3 bases are TGTGCCAGCACCTTTGAGGGAGCAACAGATACGCAGTATTTT. Translating gives CASTFEGATDTQYF.

The chain combines TRBV9 with TRBJ1-1, with unresolved D. The V end was cut by 4 bases, the J end by 4 bases, with 17 bases between. CDR1 SGDLS and CDR2 YYNGEE come from the germline V gene. This CDR3 has 15 amino acids. The CDR3 sequence is CASSPAGREVTEAFF. CDR3 DNA: TGTGCCAGCAGCCCCGCCGGTCGGGAAGTCACTGAAGCTTTCTTT.